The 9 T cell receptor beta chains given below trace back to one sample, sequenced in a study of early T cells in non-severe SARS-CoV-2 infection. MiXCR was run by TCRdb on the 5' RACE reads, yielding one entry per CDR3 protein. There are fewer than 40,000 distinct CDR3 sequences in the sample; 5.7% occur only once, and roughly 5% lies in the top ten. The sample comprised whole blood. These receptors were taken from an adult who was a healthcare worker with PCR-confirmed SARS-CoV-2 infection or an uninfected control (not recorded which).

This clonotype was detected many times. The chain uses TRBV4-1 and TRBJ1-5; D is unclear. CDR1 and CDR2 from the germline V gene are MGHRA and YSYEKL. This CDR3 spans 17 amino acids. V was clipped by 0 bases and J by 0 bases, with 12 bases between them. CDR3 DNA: TGCGCCAGCAGCCAAGATAATGGGGTCCCTAGCAATCAGCCCCAGCATTTT. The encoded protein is CASSQDNGVPSNQPQHF.

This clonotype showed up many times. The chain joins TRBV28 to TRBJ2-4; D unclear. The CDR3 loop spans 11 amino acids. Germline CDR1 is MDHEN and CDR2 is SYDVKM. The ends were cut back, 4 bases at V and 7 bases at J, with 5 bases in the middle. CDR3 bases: TGTGCCAGCAGTTCTGTGAACATTCAGTACTTC. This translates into CASSSVNIQYF.

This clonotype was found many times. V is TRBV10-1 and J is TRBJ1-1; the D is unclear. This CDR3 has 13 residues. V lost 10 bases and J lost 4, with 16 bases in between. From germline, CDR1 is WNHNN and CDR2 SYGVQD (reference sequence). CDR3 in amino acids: CATQVVSGTEAFF. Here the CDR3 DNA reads TGCGCCACCCAGGTTGTTAGTGGCACTGAAGCTTTCTTT.

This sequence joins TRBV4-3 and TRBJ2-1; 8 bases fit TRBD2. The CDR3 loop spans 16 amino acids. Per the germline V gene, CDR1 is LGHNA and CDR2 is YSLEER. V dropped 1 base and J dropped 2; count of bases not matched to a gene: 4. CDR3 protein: CASSQVYGRAYNEQFF. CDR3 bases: TGCGCCAGCAGCCAAGTGTACGGGAGGGCCTACAATGAGCAGTTCTTC.

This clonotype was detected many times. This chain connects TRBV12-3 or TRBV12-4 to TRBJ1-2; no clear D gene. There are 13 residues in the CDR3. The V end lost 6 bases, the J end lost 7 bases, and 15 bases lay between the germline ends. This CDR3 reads CASSRQGRIGYTF. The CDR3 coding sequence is TGTGCCAGCAGCCGTCAAGGGCGCATTGGCTACACCTTC.

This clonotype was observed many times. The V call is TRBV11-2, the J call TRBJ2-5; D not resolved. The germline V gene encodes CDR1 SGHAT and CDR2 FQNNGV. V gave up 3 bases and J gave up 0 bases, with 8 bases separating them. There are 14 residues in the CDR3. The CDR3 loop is CASSFGQNQETQYF. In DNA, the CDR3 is TGTGCCAGCAGCTTCGGTCAGAACCAAGAGACCCAGTACTTC.

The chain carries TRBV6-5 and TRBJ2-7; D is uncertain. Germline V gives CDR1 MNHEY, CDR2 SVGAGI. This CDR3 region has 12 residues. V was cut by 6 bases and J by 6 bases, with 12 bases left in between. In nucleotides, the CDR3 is TGTGCCAGCAGCCGACAACGCTCCGAGCAGTACTTC. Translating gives CASSRQRSEQYF.

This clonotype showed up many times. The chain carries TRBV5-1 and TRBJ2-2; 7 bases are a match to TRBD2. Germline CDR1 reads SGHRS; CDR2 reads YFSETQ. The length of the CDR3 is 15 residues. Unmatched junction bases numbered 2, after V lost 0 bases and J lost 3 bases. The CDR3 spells CASSLVLADTGELFF. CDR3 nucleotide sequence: TGCGCCAGCAGCTTGGTCCTAGCGGACACCGGGGAGCTGTTTTTT.

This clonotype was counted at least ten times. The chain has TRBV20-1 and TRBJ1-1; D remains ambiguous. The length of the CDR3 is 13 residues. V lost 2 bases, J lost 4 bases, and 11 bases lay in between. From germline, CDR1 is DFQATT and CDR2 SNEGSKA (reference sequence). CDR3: CSARYPEGTEAFF. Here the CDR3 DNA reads TGCAGTGCTAGATATCCGGAAGGCACTGAAGCTTTCTTT.